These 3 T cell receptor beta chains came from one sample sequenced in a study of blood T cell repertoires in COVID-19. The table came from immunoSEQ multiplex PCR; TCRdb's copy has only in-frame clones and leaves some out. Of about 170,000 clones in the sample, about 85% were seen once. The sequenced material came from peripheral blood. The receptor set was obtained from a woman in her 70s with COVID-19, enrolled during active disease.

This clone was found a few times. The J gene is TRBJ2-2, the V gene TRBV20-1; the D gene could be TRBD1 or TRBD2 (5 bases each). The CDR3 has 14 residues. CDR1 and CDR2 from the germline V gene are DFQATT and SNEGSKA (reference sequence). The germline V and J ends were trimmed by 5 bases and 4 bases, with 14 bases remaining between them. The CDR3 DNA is TGCAGTGCTGGTGGGGGTCGGGGCACCGGGGAGCTGTTTTTT. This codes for CSAGGGRGTGELFF.

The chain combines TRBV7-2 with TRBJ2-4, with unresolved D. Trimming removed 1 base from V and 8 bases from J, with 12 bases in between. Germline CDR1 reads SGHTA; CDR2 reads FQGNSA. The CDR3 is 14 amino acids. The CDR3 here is CASSLDWASDIQYF. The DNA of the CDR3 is TGTGCCAGCAGCTTAGATTGGGCGTCTGACATTCAGTACTTC. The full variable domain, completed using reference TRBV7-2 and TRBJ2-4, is GAGVSQSPSNKVTEKGKDVELRCDPISGHTALYWYRQSLGQGLEFLIYFQGNSAPDKSGLPSDRFSAERTGGSVSTLTIQRTQQEDSAVYLCASSLDWASDIQYFGAGTRLSVL.

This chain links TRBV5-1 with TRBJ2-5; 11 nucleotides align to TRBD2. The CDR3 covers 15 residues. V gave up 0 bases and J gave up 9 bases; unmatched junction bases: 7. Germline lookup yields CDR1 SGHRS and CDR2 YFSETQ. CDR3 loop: CASSLGTSGSASQYF. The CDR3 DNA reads TGCGCCAGCAGCTTGGGGACTAGCGGGTCAGCGTCCCAGTACTTC. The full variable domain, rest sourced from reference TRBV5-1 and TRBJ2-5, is KAGVTQTPRYLIKTRGQQVTLSCSPISGHRSVSWYQQTPGQGLQFLFEYFSETQRNKGNFPGRFSGRQFSNSRSEMNVSTLELGDSALYLCASSLGTSGSASQYFGPGTRLLVL.